One and the same sample provided the 21 T cell receptor beta chains below, sequenced in a study of blood T cell repertoires in COVID-19. The method was immunoSEQ multiplex PCR; TCRdb's version includes in-frame clones alone and lacks a portion of them. The table includes 180,000 or so clones, around 88% detected once. Sequenced input: PBMCs or T cells enriched from blood (not recorded which). These receptors were taken from a woman younger than 45 who had recovered from COVID-19.

The V and J genes are TRBV7-9 and TRBJ2-2, with D tentatively TRBD1 (5 bases). V gave up 6 bases and J gave up 3 bases, with 8 bases separating them. Germline V lookup: CDR1 SEHNR, CDR2 FQNEAQ (reference sequence). The CDR3 contains 13 residues. The CDR3 protein is CASRGQDTGELFF. CDR3 nucleotide sequence: TGTGCCAGCAGGGGGCAGGACACCGGGGAGCTGTTTTTT.

The rearrangement links TRBV20-1 to TRBJ2-5, with D possibly TRBD2 on 6 matching bases. Germline loops: CDR1 DFQATT, CDR2 SNEGSKA (reference sequence). Trimming took off 6 bases at V and 2 bases at J, with 7 bases between the two ends. The CDR3 length is 11 residues. The CDR3 coding sequence is TGCAGTGCGGAGGGACAAGAGACCCAGTACTTC. Its translation is CSAEGQETQYF.

This sequence joins TRBV6-2 or TRBV6-3 and TRBJ2-1, with TRBD2 identical over 14 bases. The CDR3 sequence is 16 residues long. Per germline, CDR1 MNHEY and CDR2 SVGEGT. J lost 6 bases, V lost 2 bases, and 3 bases had no gene match. DNA for the CDR3: TGTGCCAGCAGTTACCCCGGGACTAGCGGGGGCAATGAGCAGTTCTTC. As protein: CASSYPGTSGGNEQFF.

The chain is built from TRBV11-2 and TRBJ2-3; 8 bases match TRBD2. Germline loops: CDR1 SGHAT, CDR2 FQNNGV. The CDR3 contains 19 residues. The V and J ends lost 5 bases and 4 bases, in that order; junction bases with no gene match: 20. The CDR3 bases are TGTGCCAGCAGCCGCACCGTAACAGAACTAGCGGTCGTCGCAGATACGCAGTATTTT. It codes for CASSRTVTELAVVADTQYF.

The V and J genes are TRBV19 and TRBJ2-2, with D possibly matching TRBD2 (5 bases). The CDR3 loop spans 14 amino acids. CDR1 is LNHDA, CDR2 SQIVND, per germline (reference sequence). V was shortened by 3 bases and J by 7 bases, with 12 bases between the two germline ends. CDR3 sequence: CASSIGGVGGELFF. The CDR3 nucleotides read TGTGCCAGTAGTATTGGAGGCGTCGGCGGGGAGCTGTTTTTT.

The V and J genes are TRBV2 and TRBJ2-2, with D possibly TRBD1 on 6 matching bases. CDR3 length: 16 amino acids. Germline CDR1 is SNHLY and CDR2 is FYNNEI. The ends were cut back, 7 bases at V and 3 bases at J, with 18 bases in the middle. CDR3 coding DNA: TGTGCCAGCACCGTGGGGGCTAGTCAACACACCGGGGAGCTGTTTTTT. Its protein is CASTVGASQHTGELFF.

This clone was observed a single time. The chain recombines TRBV28 with TRBJ2-5, with 7 bases identical to TRBD2. After removal of 6 bases from V and 5 bases from J, the junction contained 6 bases not matched to a gene. CDR1 MDHEN and CDR2 SYDVKM come from the germline V gene. CDR3 length: 13 residues. CDR3 sequence reads: CASRTGRVETQYF. CDR3 bases: TGTGCCAGCAGAACTGGGAGGGTGGAGACCCAGTACTTC.

V and J are TRBV7-9 and TRBJ2-7; D not certain. Germline CDR1 reads SEHNR; CDR2 reads FQNEAQ (reference sequence). The V and J ends lost 4 bases and 3 bases respectively, with 13 bases between them. The CDR3 has 14 residues. Here the CDR3 DNA reads TGTGCCAGCAGCTCAGACCAACCGGGCTACGAGCAGTACTTC. Protein: CASSSDQPGYEQYF.

This chain connects TRBV11-2 to TRBJ2-1, with D unclear. Germline V gene data show CDR1 as SGHAT and CDR2 as FQNNGV. The CDR3 runs 15 residues. With 0 bases removed from V and 4 bases from J, the gap between germline ends came to 10 bases. The CDR3 DNA is TGTGCCAGCAGCTTAGATCGCGATCTTTACAATGAGCAGTTCTTC. It encodes CASSLDRDLYNEQFF.

This rearrangement joins TRBV12-3 or TRBV12-4 to TRBJ2-5; unclear D gene. Trimming removed 2 bases from V and 5 bases from J, with 9 bases in between. The CDR3 has 13 amino acids. CDR3 in amino acids: CASSLYYRETQYF. The DNA of the CDR3 is TGTGCCAGCAGTTTATACTACCGGGAGACCCAGTACTTC.

The chain has TRBV28 and TRBJ2-5; 7 bases are a match to TRBD1. With V trimmed by 5 bases and J by 5 bases, 17 bases remained unmatched. Looked up from germline, CDR1 is MDHEN and CDR2 is SYDVKM. This CDR3 contains 17 residues. The CDR3 sequence: CASSLPWRPGGGETQYF. CDR3 bases: TGTGCCAGCAGTCTACCGTGGCGGCCAGGGGGTGGGGAGACCCAGTACTTC.

CDR3 region: CASSQRSGEKLFF. The CDR3 DNA reads as TGTGCCAGCAGCCAACGATCAGGGGAAAAACTGTTTTTT. The chain uses TRBV3-1 (or the pseudogene TRBV3-2) and TRBJ1-4, with TRBD1 as a possible D gene (5 bases). The CDR3 spans 13 residues. Trimming stripped 2 bases from V and 8 bases from J, with 9 bases between. Germline V gene data show CDR1 as LGHDT and CDR2 as YNNKEL (reference sequence).

This clone appeared a few times. This rearrangement joins TRBV2 to TRBJ1-1; 7 bases match TRBD1. J lost 4 bases, V lost 5 bases, and 7 bases had no gene match. The CDR3 is 14 amino acids. The germline CDR1 and CDR2 sequences are SNHLY and FYNNEI. CDR3 protein: CASSITGEATEAFF. Here the CDR3 DNA reads TGTGCCAGCAGTATTACAGGGGAGGCCACTGAAGCTTTCTTT.

The chain is built from TRBV27 and TRBJ2-1; 7 nucleotides line up with TRBD2. The germline gives CDR1 MNHEY, CDR2 SMNVEV (reference sequence). V was clipped by 2 bases and J by 6 bases; unmatched bases: 7. This CDR3 spans 15 amino acids. CDR3 nucleotides: TGTGCCAGCAGTTTAAGTTTGAGGGAGGGCAATGAGCAGTTCTTC. It translates to CASSLSLREGNEQFF.

This chain connects TRBV27 to TRBJ2-1, with TRBD2 identical over 7 bases. The V segment lost 3 bases and the J segment 1 base; nucleotides outside the gene matches: 3. Germline CDR1 MNHEY, CDR2 SMNVEV (reference sequence). The CDR3 totals 15 residues. The CDR3 DNA reads TGTGCCAGCAGTTTCGGCGGGAGTTCCTACAATGAGCAGTTCTTC. Translated: CASSFGGSSYNEQFF.

This chain joins TRBV28 and TRBJ2-7, with 10 bases identical to TRBD1. Trimming took 0 bases from V and 3 from J; bases not matched to a gene: 11. The CDR3 has 18 amino acids. Germline CDR1 is MDHEN and CDR2 is SYDVKM. CDR3 region: CASSLCGTGVRRIYEQYF. The CDR3 region has the DNA TGTGCCAGCAGTTTATGCGGGACAGGGGTAAGGAGGATCTACGAGCAGTACTTC.

The V gene is TRBV7-9, the J gene TRBJ1-4, with a possible D match to TRBD1 (5 bases). Germline lookup yields CDR1 SEHNR and CDR2 FQNEAQ (reference sequence). The V gene lost 5 bases and the J gene lost 13 bases, with 14 bases spanning the gap. This CDR3 has 12 amino acids. The CDR3 sequence: CASSPHHGGLFF. The CDR3 DNA reads as TGTGCCAGCAGCCCCCACCACGGGGGACTGTTTTTT.

This clone was counted between two and nine times. This CDR3 reads CASLLTGASTEAFF. The CDR3 DNA follows: TGTGCCAGCTTATTGACAGGGGCATCTACTGAAGCTTTCTTT. The gene calls are TRBV6-5 and TRBJ1-1; 8 nucleotides align to TRBD1. The CDR3 is made up of 14 amino acids. Per the germline V gene, CDR1 is MNHEY and CDR2 is SVGAGI. The V segment lost 8 bases and the J segment 5 bases; nucleotides outside the gene matches: 10.

The sample holds one count of this clone. This chain uses TRBV10-3 with TRBJ2-3, with TRBD1 identical over 7 bases. The germline gives CDR1 ENHRY, CDR2 SYGVKD. V shed 7 bases, J shed 0 bases, and the junction held 7 bases outside the gene matches. The CDR3 is 15 amino acids. The CDR3 loop is CAIMGNRGSTDTQYF. DNA of the CDR3: TGTGCCATCATGGGAAACAGGGGTAGCACAGATACGCAGTATTTT.

This clone was seen a handful of times. This chain uses TRBV27 with TRBJ2-1, with 15 positions matching TRBD2. The germline gives CDR1 MNHEY, CDR2 SMNVEV (reference sequence). V dropped 4 bases and J dropped 5; count of bases not matched to a gene: 6. The CDR3 is 17 amino acids. Here the CDR3 DNA reads TGTGCCAGCAGTTCCCAGGGACTAGCGGGAGGCGACAATGAGCAGTTCTTC. Its translation: CASSSQGLAGGDNEQFF.

The CDR3 region has the DNA TGTGCCAGCAGCATATCTGGGACACCCGCGGAGCTGTTTTTT. This sequence encodes CASSISGTPAELFF. The chain employs TRBV9 and TRBJ2-2; D might be TRBD1 (6 bases). The CDR3 consists of 14 residues. CDR1 is SGDLS and CDR2 is YYNGEE in the germline V gene. The V end was cut by 4 bases, the J end by 10 bases, with 17 bases between.